The 3 T cell receptor beta chains below all came from one sample that was sequenced in a study of cytomegalovirus exposure and HLA in healthy donors. The primer mix had 60 Vbeta and 13 Jbeta primers. Assay used: immunoSEQ multiplex PCR; TCRdb lists only in-frame clones, some missing. The sample lists under 150,000 clones, about 68% occurring once. Sequencing was performed on PBMCs. The source of these receptors is a woman in her 40s in good health and CMV-seropositive.

The CDR3 is CASNGQANTEAFF. The CDR3 DNA is TGTGCCAGCAACGGACAGGCTAACACTGAAGCTTTCTTT. V and J are TRBV7-2 and TRBJ1-1, with 7 bases that match TRBD1. Trimming at V came to 7 bases and at J to 2 bases, leaving 4 bases not matched to a gene. The length of the CDR3 is 13 residues. CDR1 and CDR2 from the germline V gene are SGHTA and FQGNSA.

The V call is TRBV4-1, the J call TRBJ1-2; D is unresolved. Trimming stripped 0 bases from V and 4 bases from J, with 12 bases between. CDR1 and CDR2 from the germline V gene are MGHRA and YSYEKL. The CDR3 loop spans 15 amino acids. The CDR3 region has the DNA TGCGCCAGCAGCCAAGAATCTATGGCAGGCTATGGCTACACCTTC. Encoded protein: CASSQESMAGYGYTF.

The chain carries TRBV5-1 and TRBJ2-7; 11 bases map to TRBD2. Germline V gene data show CDR1 as SGHRS and CDR2 as YFSETQ. CDR3 size: 14 residues. V shed 1 base, J shed 5 bases, and the junction held 2 bases outside the gene matches. CDR3 sequence (DNA): TGCGCCAGCAGCTTGCTAGCGGGAGGTGACGAGCAGTACTTC. The encoded protein is CASSLLAGGDEQYF. Full variable domain (remainder filled in from reference TRBV5-1 and TRBJ2-7): KAGVTQTPRYLIKTRGQQVTLSCSPISGHRSVSWYQQTPGQGLQFLFEYFSETQRNKGNFPGRFSGRQFSNSRSEMNVSTLELGDSALYLCASSLLAGGDEQYFGPGTRLTVT.